This TCR beta chain was recovered during a study of blood T cell repertoires in COVID-19. The repertoire was sequenced with immunoSEQ multiplex PCR; TCRdb's copy has only in-frame clones and lacks some. The sample consists of tens of thousands of clones, approximately 83% of them appearing once. Germline loops: CDR1 LGHDT, CDR2 YNNKEL (reference sequence). V lost 2 bases to trimming and J lost 10 bases; unmatched junction nucleotides: 4. The CDR3 is 12 residues long. The sample taken for sequencing was peripheral blood. This chain links TRBV3-1 (or the pseudogene TRBV3-2) with TRBJ1-1; 7 nucleotides agree with TRBD1. This TCR was recovered from a woman aged 60-75 years with acute or convalescent COVID-19. The CDR3 loop reads CASSQYRQGAFF. CDR3 in DNA: TGTGCCAGCAGCCAATACCGACAGGGAGCTTTCTTT.